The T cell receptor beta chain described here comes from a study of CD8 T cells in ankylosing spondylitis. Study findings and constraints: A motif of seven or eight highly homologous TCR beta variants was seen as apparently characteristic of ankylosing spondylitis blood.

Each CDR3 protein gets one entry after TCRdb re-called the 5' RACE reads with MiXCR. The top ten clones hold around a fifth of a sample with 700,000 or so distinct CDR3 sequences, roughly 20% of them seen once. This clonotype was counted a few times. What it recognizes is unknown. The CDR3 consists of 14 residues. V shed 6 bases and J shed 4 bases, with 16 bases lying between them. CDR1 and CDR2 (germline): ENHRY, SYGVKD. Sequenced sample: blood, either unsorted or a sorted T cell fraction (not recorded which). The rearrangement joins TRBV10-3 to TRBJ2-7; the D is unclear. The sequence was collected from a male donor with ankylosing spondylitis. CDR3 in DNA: TGTGCCATCAGCCCGGGCCAAGGGCCTTACGAGCAGTACTTC. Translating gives CAISPGQGPYEQYF.